These T cell receptor beta chains were read from a single sample in a study of untreated major depressive disorder. Repertoires were generated with immunoSEQ multiplex PCR, while TCRdb's copy carries only in-frame clones and drops some. The sample gives about 18,000 clones, around 85% of which show up once; 0.82% is in the top ten. The source material was CD4+ T cells from PBMCs. The receptors stem from a woman between 25 and 40 years old in good health. Each CDR3 is given without its conserved first and last residue. Each record gives: V gene, J gene, clone size, CDR3 protein. Some rows have no size entry. The others give once, few or many, or a class for an expanded clone.

>TRBV9|TRBJ2-1|.
ASSVDVRPDNEQF
>TRBV6-5|TRBJ1-2|few
ASREVTANYGYT
>TRBV5-4|TRBJ2-5|.
ASSPGLAQETQY
>TRBV25-1|TRBJ2-2|.
ASSEVSHRSGTGELF
>TRBV19|TRBJ2-2|.
ASPRSSTGELF
>TRBV2|TRBJ1-1|.
ASQINVGTEAF
>TRBV6-4|TRBJ1-5|.
ASSPGQAHQPQH
>TRBV28|TRBJ1-3|.
ASSSFGTFLYSGNTIY
>TRBV6-5|TRBJ2-1|.
ASRESSEQF
>TRBV19|TRBJ2-2|.
ASSNSGLAGAGELF
>TRBV6-5|TRBJ2-5|few
ASSYATTLGETQY
>TRBV2|TRBJ2-2|.
AGSSGSGTGELF
>TRBV28|TRBJ2-3|.
ASSGRLRNQDRGRDGDTQY
>TRBV29-1|TRBJ2-3|.
SVVLAGGGTQY
>TRBV25-1|TRBJ2-5|.
ASSELYRTESWETQY
>TRBV5-4|TRBJ2-5|.
ASSLGGAEETQY
>TRBV7-2|TRBJ1-2|few
ASSPDRFGYT
>TRBV6-5|TRBJ2-7|once
ASSTLAQGFSEQY
>TRBV2|TRBJ2-3|.
ASERVFTTDTQY
>TRBV28|TRBJ1-4|.
ASRPLGQGSEKLF
>TRBV7-3|TRBJ2-1|.
ASSLTGGNYNEQF
>TRBV27|TRBJ2-1|.
ASSSSLLAGARNEQF
>TRBV18|TRBJ2-7|.
ASSPQGASTKQY
>TRBV18|TRBJ2-1|.
ASSPPLGEQF
>TRBV28|TRBJ1-5|.
ASRVRVYQPQH
>TRBV2|TRBJ2-7|.
ASRGTSLGEQY
>TRBV13|TRBJ2-3|.
ASSQRTSGVADTQY
>TRBV19|TRBJ1-2|few
ASSRTSSNYGYT
>TRBV6-4|TRBJ1-2|.
ASSAQQGSSGYT
>TRBV7-2|TRBJ2-1|.
ASSLGVRKGEQF
>TRBV2|TRBJ2-1|.
ASSEIIGSYNEQF
>TRBV29-1|TRBJ2-7|.
SVTGTSGAGGQY
>TRBV19|TRBJ1-5|.
ASSDTRNQPQH
>TRBV5-1|TRBJ2-1|.
ASSLSSFYNEQF
>TRBV18|TRBJ2-4|.
ASSLGTGAVGAKNIQY
>TRBV30|TRBJ1-1|.
AWGHTGGSEAF
>TRBV7-2|TRBJ1-5|.
ASSPGSGNQPQH
>TRBV7-8|TRBJ1-2|few
ASSLVTDYGYT
>TRBV7-3|TRBJ1-5|once
ASSLRAAYSNQPQH
>TRBV13|TRBJ2-7|.
ASSSSGSIHEQY
>TRBV5-1|TRBJ2-5|.
ASSGGLGVFETQY
>TRBV5-1|TRBJ2-7|few
ASSSAGGSYEQY
>TRBV6-5|TRBJ1-4|.
ASSYRFQGEKLF
>TRBV19|TRBJ1-4|.
ASSGSTAATNEKLF
>TRBV6-5|TRBJ1-5|.
ASRRGDSNQPQH
>TRBV28|TRBJ2-1|.
ASSLREGEINEQF
>TRBV9|TRBJ2-5|.
ASSVEAGARETQY
>TRBV29-1|TRBJ2-5|few
SVEDPAGRGGKETQY
>TRBV28|TRBJ2-3|.
ASSSRTDTQY
>TRBV5-1|TRBJ1-6|.
ASSLRQGGNSPLH
>TRBV6-6|TRBJ1-5|.
ASSYIGGNQPQH
>TRBV27|TRBJ2-3|.
ASSYGTDTQY
>TRBV5-1|TRBJ2-7|.
ASSLAGRHEQY
>TRBV6-6|TRBJ1-6|.
ASSRDRIALH
>TRBV18|TRBJ2-7|.
ASSPEIHYEQY
>TRBV7-6|TRBJ2-5|.
ASSLAIPSGRQTQY
>TRBV2|TRBJ2-2|.
ASSEIRGTGELF
>TRBV25-1|TRBJ2-1|.
ASSVNSRDSYNEQF
>TRBV7-6|TRBJ1-1|.
ASSSNTGGTEAF